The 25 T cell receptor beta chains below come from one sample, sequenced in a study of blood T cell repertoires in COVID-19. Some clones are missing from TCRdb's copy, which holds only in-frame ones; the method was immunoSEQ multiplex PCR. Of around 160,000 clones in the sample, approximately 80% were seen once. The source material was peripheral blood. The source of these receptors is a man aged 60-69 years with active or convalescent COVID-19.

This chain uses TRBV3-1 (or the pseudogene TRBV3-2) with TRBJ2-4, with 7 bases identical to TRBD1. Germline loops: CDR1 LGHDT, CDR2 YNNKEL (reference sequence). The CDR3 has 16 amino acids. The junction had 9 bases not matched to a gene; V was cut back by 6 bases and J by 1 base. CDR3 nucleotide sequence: TGTGCCAGCAGTCCAAGGGGGCTCAGGGCCAAAAACATTCAGTACTTC. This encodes CASSPRGLRAKNIQYF.

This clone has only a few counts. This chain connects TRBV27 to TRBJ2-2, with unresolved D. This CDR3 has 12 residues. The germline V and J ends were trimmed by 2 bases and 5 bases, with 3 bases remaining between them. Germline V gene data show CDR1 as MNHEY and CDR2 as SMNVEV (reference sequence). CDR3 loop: CASSLLTGELFF. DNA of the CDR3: TGTGCCAGCAGTTTACTAACCGGGGAGCTGTTTTTT.

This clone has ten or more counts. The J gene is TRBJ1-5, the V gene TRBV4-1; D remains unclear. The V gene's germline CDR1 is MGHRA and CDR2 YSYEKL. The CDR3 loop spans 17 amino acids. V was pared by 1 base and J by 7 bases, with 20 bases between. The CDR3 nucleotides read TGCGCCAGCAGCCAAGTTTTCGGACGGGAACGAGGGCAGCCCCAGCATTTT. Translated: CASSQVFGRERGQPQHF.

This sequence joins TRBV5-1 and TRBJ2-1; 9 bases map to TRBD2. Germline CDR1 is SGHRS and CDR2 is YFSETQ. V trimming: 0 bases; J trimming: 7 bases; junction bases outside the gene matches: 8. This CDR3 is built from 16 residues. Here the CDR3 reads CASSLVGGRAKNEQFF. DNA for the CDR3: TGCGCCAGCAGCTTGGTGGGCGGGAGGGCGAAAAATGAGCAGTTCTTC.

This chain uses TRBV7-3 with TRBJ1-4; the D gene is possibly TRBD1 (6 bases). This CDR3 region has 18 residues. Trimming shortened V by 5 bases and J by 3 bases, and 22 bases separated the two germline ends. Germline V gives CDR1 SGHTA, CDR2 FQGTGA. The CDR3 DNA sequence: TGTGCCAGCAGCCTACGGGACACCGCAAAAGGGGCTAATGAAAAACTGTTTTTT. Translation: CASSLRDTAKGANEKLFF.

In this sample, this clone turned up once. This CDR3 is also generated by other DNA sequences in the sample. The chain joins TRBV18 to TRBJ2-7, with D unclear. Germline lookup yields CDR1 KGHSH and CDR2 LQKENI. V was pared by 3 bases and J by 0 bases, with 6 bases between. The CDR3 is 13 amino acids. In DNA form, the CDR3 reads TGTGCCAGCTCACCCTCCCTCTCCTACGAGCAGTACTTC. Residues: CASSPSLSYEQYF.

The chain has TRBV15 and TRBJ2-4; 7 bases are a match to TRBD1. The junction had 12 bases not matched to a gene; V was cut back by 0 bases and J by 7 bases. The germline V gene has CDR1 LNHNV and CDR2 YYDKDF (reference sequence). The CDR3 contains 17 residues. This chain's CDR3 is CATSREAFEGAPNIQYF. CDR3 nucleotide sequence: TGTGCCACCAGCAGAGAAGCGTTCGAGGGGGCGCCGAACATTCAGTACTTC.

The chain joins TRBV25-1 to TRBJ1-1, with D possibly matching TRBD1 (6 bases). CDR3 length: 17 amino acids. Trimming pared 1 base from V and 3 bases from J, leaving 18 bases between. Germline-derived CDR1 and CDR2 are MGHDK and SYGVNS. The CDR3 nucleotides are TGTGCCAGCAGTGAATCCGGCAGGGGTAAAAAGGACACTGAAGCTTTCTTT. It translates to CASSESGRGKKDTEAFF.

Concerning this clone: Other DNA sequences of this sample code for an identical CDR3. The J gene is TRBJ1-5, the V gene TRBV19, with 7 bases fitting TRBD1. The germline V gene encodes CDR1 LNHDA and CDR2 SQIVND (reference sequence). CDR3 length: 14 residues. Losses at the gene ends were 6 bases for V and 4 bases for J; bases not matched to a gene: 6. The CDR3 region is CASSASGGNQPQHF. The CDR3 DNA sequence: TGTGCCAGTAGCGCGTCAGGGGGGAATCAGCCCCAGCATTTT.

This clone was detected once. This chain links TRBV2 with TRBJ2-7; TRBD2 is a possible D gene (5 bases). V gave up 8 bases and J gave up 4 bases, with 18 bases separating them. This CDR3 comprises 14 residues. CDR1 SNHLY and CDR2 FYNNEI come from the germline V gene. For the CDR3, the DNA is TGTGCCAGCCAACGAGCGGTGTGGGGATACGAGCAGTACTTC. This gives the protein CASQRAVWGYEQYF.

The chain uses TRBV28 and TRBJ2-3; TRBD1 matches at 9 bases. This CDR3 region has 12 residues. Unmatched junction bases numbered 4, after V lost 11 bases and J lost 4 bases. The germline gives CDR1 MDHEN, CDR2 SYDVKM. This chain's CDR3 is CASGQGPDTQYF. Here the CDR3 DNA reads TGTGCCTCCGGACAGGGGCCAGATACGCAGTATTTT.

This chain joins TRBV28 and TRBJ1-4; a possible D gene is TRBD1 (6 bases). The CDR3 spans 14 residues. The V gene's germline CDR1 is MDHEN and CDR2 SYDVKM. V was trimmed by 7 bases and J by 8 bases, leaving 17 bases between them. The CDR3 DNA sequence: TGTGCCAGCAACAAGGGGGGGGCAGGGGAAAAACTGTTTTTT. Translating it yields CASNKGGAGEKLFF.

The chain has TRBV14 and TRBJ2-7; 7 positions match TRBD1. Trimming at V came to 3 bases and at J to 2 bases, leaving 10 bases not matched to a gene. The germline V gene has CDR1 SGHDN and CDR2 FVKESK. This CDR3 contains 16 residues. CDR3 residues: CASSHWGQQTAYEQYF. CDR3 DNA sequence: TGTGCCAGCAGCCACTGGGGACAGCAGACCGCCTACGAGCAGTACTTC.

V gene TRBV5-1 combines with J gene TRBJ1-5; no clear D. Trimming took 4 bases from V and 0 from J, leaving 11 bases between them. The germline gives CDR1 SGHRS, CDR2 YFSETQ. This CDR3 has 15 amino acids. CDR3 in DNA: TGCGCCAGCAGCCTCGGGTCCCATAGCAATCAGCCCCAGCATTTT. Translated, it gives CASSLGSHSNQPQHF.

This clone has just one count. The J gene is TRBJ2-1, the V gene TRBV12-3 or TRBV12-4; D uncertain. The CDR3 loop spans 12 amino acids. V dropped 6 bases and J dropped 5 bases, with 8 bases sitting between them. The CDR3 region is CASSPQDNEQFF. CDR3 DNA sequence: TGTGCCAGCAGCCCCCAGGACAATGAGCAGTTCTTC.

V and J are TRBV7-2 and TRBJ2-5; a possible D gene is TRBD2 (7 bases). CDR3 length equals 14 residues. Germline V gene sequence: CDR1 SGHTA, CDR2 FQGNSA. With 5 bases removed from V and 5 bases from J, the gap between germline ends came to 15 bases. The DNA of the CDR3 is TGTGCCAGCAGCCATCTACAGGGAGGGGAGACCCAGTACTTC. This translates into CASSHLQGGETQYF.

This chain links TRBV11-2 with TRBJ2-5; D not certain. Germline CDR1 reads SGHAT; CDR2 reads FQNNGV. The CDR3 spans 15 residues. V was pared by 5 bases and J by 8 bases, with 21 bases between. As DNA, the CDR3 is TGTGCCAGCAGCGACCCCTTGCTCCCCGGAGATACCCAGTACTTC. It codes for CASSDPLLPGDTQYF. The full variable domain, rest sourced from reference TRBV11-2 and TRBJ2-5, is EAGVAQSPRYKIIEKRQSVAFWCNPISGHATLYWYQQILGQGPKLLIQFQNNGVVDDSQLPKDRFSAERLKGVDSTLKIQPAKLEDSAVYLCASSDPLLPGDTQYFGPGTRLLVL.

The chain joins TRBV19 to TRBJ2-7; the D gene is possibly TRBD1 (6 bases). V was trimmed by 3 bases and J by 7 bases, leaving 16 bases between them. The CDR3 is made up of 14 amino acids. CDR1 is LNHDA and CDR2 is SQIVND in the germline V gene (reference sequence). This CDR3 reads CASSIRDKSGEQYF. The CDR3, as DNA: TGTGCCAGTAGTATCCGGGACAAGTCTGGGGAGCAGTACTTC.

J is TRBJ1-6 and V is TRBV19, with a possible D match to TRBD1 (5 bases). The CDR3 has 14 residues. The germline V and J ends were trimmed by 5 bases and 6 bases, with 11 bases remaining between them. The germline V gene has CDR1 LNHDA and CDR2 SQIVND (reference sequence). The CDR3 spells CASSGQSRNSPLHF. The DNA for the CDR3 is TGTGCCAGTAGTGGACAAAGCCGTAATTCACCCCTCCACTTT.

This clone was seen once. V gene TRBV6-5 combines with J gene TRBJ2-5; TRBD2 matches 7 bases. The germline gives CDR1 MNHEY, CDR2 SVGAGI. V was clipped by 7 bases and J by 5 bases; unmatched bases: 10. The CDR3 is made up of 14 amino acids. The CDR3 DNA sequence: TGTGCCAGCAACGGACTAGGGTATTCGGAGACCCAGTACTTC. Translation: CASNGLGYSETQYF.

CDR3 DNA sequence: TGTGCCAGCAGCGACGGGATCCTACAACTCCAGGCCGCTGAAGCTTTCTTT. Translating gives CASSDGILQLQAAEAFF. The chain has TRBV5-6 and TRBJ1-1; unclear D gene. The CDR3 contains 17 residues. Trimming cost V 4 bases and J 6 bases, with 25 bases left between them. Germline V lookup: CDR1 SGHDT, CDR2 YYEEEE.

The CDR3 loop is CASSLPRTSGKDEQFF. In nucleotides, the CDR3 is TGTGCCAGCAGTTTACCTAGGACTAGCGGGAAAGATGAGCAGTTCTTC. The J gene is TRBJ2-1, the V gene TRBV27; TRBD2 agrees at 12 bases. Germline V lookup: CDR1 MNHEY, CDR2 SMNVEV (reference sequence). This CDR3 region has 16 residues. Trimming at V came to 2 bases and at J to 8 bases, leaving 7 bases not matched to a gene.

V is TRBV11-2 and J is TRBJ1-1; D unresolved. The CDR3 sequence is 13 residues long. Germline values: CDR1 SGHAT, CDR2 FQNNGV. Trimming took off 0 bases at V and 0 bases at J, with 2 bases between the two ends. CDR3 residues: CASSLDVNTEAFF. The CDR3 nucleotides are TGTGCCAGCAGCTTAGACGTGAACACTGAAGCTTTCTTT.

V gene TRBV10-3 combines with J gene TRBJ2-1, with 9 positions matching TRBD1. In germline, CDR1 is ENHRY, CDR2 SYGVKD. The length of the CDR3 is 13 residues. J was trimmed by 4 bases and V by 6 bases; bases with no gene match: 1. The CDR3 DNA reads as TGTGCCATCAGCGGACAGGGGTACAATGAGCAGTTCTTC. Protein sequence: CAISGQGYNEQFF.

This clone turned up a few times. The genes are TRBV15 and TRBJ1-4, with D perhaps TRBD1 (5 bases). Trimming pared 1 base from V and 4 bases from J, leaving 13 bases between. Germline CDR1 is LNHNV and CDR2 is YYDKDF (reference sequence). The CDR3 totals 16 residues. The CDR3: CATSRGGGAHNEKLFF. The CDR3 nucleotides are TGTGCCACCAGCAGAGGGGGGGGAGCCCATAATGAAAAACTGTTTTTT.